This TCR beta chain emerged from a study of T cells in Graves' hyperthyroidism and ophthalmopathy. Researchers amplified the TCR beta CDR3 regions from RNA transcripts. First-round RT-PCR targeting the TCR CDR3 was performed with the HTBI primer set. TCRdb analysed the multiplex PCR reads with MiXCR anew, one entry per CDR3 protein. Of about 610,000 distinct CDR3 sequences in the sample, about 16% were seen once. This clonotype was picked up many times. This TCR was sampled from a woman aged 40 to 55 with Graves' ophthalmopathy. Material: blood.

The CDR3 DNA sequence: TGTGCCAGCAGCTTAAGTAGAATGATGGCCGAGCAGTACTTC. Its protein is CASSLSRMMAEQYF. The rearrangement joins TRBV7-8 to TRBJ2-7; unclear D gene. CDR1 is SGHVS and CDR2 is FQNEAQ in the germline V gene. The CDR3 length is 14 residues. V was clipped by 2 bases and J by 6 bases, with 14 bases between them.